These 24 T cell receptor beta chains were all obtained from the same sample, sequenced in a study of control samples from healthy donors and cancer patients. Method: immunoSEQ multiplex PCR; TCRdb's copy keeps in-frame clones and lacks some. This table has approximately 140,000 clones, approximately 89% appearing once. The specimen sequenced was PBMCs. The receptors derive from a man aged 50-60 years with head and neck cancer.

CDR3: CASSPRQGSTEKLFF. Written as DNA, the CDR3 is TGTGCCAGCAGTCCCCGACAGGGGTCGACCGAAAAACTGTTTTTT. The V and J genes are TRBV2 and TRBJ1-4; 8 bases fit TRBD1. Germline V gene data show CDR1 as SNHLY and CDR2 as FYNNEI. The CDR3 runs to 15 residues. V was pared by 5 bases and J by 8 bases, with 10 bases of the junction left unmatched.

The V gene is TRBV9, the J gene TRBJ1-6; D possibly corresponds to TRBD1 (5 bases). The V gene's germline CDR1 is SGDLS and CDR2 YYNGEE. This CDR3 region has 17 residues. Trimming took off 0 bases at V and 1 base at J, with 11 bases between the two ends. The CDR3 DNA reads TGTGCCAGCAGCGTAGAGGCAGGGCCGTCCTATAATTCACCCCTCCACTTT. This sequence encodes CASSVEAGPSYNSPLHF.

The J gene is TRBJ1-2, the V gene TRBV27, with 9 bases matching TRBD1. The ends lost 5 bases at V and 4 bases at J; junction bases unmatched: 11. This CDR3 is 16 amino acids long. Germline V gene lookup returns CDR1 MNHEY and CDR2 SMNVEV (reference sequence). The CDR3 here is CASSHQPGQGTYGYTF. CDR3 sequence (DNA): TGTGCCAGCAGTCATCAACCGGGACAGGGAACCTATGGCTACACCTTC.

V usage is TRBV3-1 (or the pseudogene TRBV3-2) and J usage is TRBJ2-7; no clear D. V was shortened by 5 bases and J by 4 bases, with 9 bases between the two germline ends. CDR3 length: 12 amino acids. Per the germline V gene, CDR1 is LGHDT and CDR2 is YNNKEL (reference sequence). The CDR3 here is CASSGGRYEQYF. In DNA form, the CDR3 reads TGTGCCAGCAGCGGCGGCAGGTACGAGCAGTACTTC.

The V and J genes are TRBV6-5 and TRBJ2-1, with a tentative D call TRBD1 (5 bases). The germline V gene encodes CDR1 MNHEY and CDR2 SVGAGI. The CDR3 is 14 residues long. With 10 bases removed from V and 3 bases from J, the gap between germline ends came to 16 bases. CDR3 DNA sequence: TGTGCCACCTTCAGCCTCGGACACTACAATGAGCAGTTCTTC. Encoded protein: CATFSLGHYNEQFF.

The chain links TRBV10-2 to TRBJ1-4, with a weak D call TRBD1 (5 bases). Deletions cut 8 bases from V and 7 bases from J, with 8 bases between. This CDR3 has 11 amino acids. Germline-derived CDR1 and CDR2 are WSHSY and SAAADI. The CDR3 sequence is CASLRGEKLFF. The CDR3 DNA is TGCGCCAGCCTGAGGGGTGAAAAACTGTTTTTT.

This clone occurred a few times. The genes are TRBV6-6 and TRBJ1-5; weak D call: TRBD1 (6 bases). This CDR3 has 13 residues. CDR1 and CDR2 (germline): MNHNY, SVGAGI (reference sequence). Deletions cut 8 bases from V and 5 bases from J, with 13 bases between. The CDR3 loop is CASARQEDQPQHF. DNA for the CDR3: TGTGCCAGCGCGAGACAGGAGGATCAGCCCCAGCATTTT.

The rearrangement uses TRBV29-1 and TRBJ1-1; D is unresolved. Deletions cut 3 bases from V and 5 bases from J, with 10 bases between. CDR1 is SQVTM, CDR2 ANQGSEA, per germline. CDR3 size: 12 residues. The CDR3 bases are TGCAGCGTTGATTTGGGCTTTACTGAAGCTTTCTTT. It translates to CSVDLGFTEAFF.

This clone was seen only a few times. Here the CDR3 reads CASTPSGVYGYTF. The CDR3 DNA sequence: TGTGCCAGCACACCATCAGGGGTCTATGGCTACACCTTC. The gene calls are TRBV9 and TRBJ1-2; maybe TRBD1 (6 bases). The length of the CDR3 is 13 residues. CDR1 and CDR2 from the germline V gene are SGDLS and YYNGEE. The V end lost 6 bases, the J end lost 4 bases, and 13 bases lay between the germline ends.

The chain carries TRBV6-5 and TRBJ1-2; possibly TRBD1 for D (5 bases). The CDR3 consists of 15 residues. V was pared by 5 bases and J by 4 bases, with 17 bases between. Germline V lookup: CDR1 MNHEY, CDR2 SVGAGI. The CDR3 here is CASSLREQAFYGYTF. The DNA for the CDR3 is TGTGCCAGCAGTCTCCGGGAACAGGCCTTCTATGGCTACACCTTC.

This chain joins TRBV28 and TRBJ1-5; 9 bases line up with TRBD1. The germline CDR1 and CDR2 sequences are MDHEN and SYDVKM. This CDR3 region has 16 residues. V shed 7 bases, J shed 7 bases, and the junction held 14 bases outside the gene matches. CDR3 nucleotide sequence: TGTGCCAGCACCCTAAATTTAGGACAGGGGACCCAGCCCCAGCATTTT. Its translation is CASTLNLGQGTQPQHF.

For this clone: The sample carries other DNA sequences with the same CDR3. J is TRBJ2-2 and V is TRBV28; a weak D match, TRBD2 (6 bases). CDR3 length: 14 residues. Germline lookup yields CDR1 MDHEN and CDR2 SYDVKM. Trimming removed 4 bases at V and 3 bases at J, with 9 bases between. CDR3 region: CASSSGLYTGELFF. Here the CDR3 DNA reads TGTGCCAGCAGTTCGGGACTTTACACCGGGGAGCTGTTTTTT.

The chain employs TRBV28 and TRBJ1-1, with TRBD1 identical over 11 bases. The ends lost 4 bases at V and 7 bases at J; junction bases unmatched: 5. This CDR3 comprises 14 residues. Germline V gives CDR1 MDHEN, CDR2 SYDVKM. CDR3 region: CASSSGQGAFEAFF. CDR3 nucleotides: TGTGCCAGCAGTTCAGGACAGGGGGCTTTTGAAGCTTTCTTT. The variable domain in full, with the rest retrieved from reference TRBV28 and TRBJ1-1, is DVKVTQSSRYLVKRTGEKVFLECVQDMDHENMFWYRQDPGLGLRLIYFSYDVKMKEKGDIPEGYSVSREKKERFSLILESASTNQTSMYLCASSSGQGAFEAFFGQGTRLTVV.

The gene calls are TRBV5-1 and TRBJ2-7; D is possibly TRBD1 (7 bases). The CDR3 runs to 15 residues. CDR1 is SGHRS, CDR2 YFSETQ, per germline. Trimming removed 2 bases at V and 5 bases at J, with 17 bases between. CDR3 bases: TGCGCCAGCAGCTTCACAGGGGACTCTCAGCACGAGCAGTACTTC. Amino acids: CASSFTGDSQHEQYF.

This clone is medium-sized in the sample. This CDR3 reads CSVESRGRGYGYTF. CDR3 in DNA: TGCAGCGTTGAATCAAGGGGGCGCGGCTATGGCTACACCTTC. The chain employs TRBV29-1 and TRBJ1-2, with 7 bases lining up with TRBD1. V trimming: 2 bases; J trimming: 4 bases; junction bases outside the gene matches: 7. This CDR3 is 14 amino acids long. CDR1 SQVTM and CDR2 ANQGSEA come from the germline V gene.

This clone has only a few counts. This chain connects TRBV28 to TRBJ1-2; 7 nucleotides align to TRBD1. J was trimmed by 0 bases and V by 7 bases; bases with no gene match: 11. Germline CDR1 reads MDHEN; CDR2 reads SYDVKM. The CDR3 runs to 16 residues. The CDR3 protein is CASKAGGGGANYGYTF. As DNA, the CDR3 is TGTGCCAGCAAGGCAGGGGGTGGAGGGGCTAACTATGGCTACACCTTC.

This CDR3 is CASSLRTSGAYNEQFF. CDR3 nucleotide sequence: TGTGCCAGCAGCTTAAGGACTAGCGGGGCGTACAATGAGCAGTTCTTC. V is TRBV11-2 and J is TRBJ2-1; TRBD2 matches at 12 bases. In germline, CDR1 is SGHAT, CDR2 FQNNGV. CDR3 length equals 16 residues. Trimming at V came to 2 bases and at J to 4 bases, leaving 3 bases not matched to a gene.

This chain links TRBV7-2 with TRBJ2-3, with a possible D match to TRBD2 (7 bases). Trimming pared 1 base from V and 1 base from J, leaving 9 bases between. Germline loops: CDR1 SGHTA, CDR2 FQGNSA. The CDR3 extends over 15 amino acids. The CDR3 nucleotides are TGTGCCAGCAGCTTAGAGGGGGGGCGCACAGATACGCAGTATTTT. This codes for CASSLEGGRTDTQYF.

The CDR3 DNA is TGTGCCAGCAGCTTGGGGACCCAGGTGGCCGATGAGCAGTTCTTC. Encoded protein: CASSLGTQVADEQFF. The chain joins TRBV7-6 to TRBJ2-1, with D possibly being TRBD1 or TRBD2 (5 bases each). The CDR3 spans 15 residues. CDR1 and CDR2 (germline): SGHVS, FNYEAQ. V lost 3 bases and J lost 8, with 17 bases in between.

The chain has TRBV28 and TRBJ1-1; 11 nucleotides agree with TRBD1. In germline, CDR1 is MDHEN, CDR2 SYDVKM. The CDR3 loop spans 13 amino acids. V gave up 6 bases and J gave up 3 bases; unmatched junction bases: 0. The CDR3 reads CASRGQGDTEAFF. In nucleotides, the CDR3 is TGTGCCAGCAGGGGACAGGGGGACACTGAAGCTTTCTTT.

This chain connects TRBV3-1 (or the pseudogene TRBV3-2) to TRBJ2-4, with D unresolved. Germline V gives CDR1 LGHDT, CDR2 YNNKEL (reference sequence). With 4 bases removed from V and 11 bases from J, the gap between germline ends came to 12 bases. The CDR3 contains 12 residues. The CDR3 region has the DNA TGTGCCAGCAGCCTTCAAAGAGGATTTCAGTACTTC. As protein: CASSLQRGFQYF.

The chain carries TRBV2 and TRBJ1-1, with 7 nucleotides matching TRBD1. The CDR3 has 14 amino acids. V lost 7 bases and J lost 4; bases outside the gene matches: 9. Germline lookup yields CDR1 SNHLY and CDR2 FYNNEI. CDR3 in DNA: TGTGCCAGCACAGGGGACAGCGGGACCACTGAAGCTTTCTTT. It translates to CASTGDSGTTEAFF.

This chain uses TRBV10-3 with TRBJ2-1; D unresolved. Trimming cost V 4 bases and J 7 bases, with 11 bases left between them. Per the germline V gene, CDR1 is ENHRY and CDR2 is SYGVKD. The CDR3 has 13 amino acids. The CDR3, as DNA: TGTGCCATCAGTGTTGTCGAGGCGAATGAGCAGTTCTTC. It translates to CAISVVEANEQFF.

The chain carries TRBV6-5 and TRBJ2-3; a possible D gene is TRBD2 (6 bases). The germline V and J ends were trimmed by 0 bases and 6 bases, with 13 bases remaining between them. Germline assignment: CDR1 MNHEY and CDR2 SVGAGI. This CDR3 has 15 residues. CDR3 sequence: CASSYSGLRSDTQYF. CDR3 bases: TGTGCCAGCAGTTACTCGGGACTCCGTTCCGATACGCAGTATTTT.